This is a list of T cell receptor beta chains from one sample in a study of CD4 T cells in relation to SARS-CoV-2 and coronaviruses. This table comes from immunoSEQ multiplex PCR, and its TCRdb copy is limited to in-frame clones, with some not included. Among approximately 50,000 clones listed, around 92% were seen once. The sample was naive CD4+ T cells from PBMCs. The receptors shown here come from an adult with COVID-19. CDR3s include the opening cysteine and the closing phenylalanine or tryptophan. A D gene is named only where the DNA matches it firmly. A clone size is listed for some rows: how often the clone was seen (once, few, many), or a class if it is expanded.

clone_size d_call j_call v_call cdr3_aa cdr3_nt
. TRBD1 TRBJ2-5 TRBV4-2 CASSQKQGNQETQYF TGTGCCAGCAGCCAAAAACAGGGGAACCAAGAGACCCAGTACTTC
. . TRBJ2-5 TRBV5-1 CASSPPTSQETQYF TGCGCCAGCAGCCCGCCTACGAGCCAAGAGACCCAGTACTTC
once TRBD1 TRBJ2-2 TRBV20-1 CSATDRVLGTGELFF TGCAGTGCTACTGACAGGGTTCTAGGCACCGGGGAGCTGTTTTTT
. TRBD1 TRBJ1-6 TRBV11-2 CASSWGGQGFPLHF TGTGCCAGCAGCTGGGGGGGACAGGGCTTTCCCCTCCACTTT
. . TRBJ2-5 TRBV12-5 CASGLSPIGEIQYF TGTGCTAGTGGTTTGTCTCCGATAGGGGAGATCCAGTACTTC
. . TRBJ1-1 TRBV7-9 CASSRDLGGHTEAFF TGTGCCAGCAGCCGCGATTTGGGAGGGCACACTGAAGCTTTCTTT
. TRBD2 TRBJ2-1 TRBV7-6 CASSLGGFPYNEQFF TGTGCCAGCAGCTTGGGGGGGTTCCCATACAATGAGCAGTTCTTC
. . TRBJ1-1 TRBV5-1 CASSLERGLNTEAFF TGCGCCAGCAGCTTGGAGAGGGGCCTGAACACTGAAGCTTTCTTT
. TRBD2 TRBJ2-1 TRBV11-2 CASRRTSGTLIVGNEQFF TGTGCCAGCAGAAGGACTAGCGGGACCTTGATAGTCGGCAATGAGCAGTTCTTC
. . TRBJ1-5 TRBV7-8 CASSLEWGVNQPQHF TGTGCCAGCAGCTTAGAATGGGGAGTAAATCAGCCCCAGCATTTT
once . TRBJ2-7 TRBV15 CATSRASGIFSYEQYF TGTGCCACCAGCAGAGCAAGCGGAATATTCTCCTACGAGCAGTACTTC
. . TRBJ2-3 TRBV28 CASSFLRRVTSTDTQYF TGTGCCAGCAGTTTTTTGCGGAGGGTAACTAGCACAGATACGCAGTATTTT
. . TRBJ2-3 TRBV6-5 CASSPAGDTQYF TGTGCCAGCAGCCCCGCAGGAGATACGCAGTATTTT
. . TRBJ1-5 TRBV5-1 CASSLSGRNDQPQHF TGCGCCAGCAGCTTGTCCGGGCGGAACGATCAGCCCCAGCATTTT
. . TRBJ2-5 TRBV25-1 CASSEWRERGETQYF TGTGCCAGCAGTGAGTGGCGGGAGAGGGGGGAGACCCAGTACTTC
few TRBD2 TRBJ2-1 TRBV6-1 CASSELGGGPYNEQFF TGTGCCAGCAGTGAATTGGGGGGAGGGCCCTACAATGAGCAGTTCTTC
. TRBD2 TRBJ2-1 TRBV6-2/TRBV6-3 CASSYGSGKFNEQFF TGTGCCAGCAGTTACGGGAGCGGGAAATTTAATGAGCAGTTCTTC
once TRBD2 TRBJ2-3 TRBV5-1 CASRRTSGPTDTQYF TGCGCCAGCAGGCGGACTAGCGGTCCCACAGATACGCAGTATTTT
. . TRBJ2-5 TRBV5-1 CASSLVTGAGETQYF TGCGCCAGCAGCTTGGTCACGGGAGCCGGCGAGACCCAGTACTTC
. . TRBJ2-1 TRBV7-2 CASSLEGGTDRQQFF TGTGCCAGCAGCTTAGAGGGCGGGACGGACAGGCAGCAGTTCTTC
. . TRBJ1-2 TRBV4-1 CASSQQLQGFYGYTF TGCGCCAGCAGCCAACAACTACAGGGATTCTATGGCTACACCTTC
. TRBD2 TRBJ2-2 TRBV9 CASRLAGGTGELFF TGTGCCTCAAGACTAGCGGGAGGCACCGGGGAGCTGTTTTTT
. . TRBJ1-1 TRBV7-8 CASSPTFRPSDEAFF TGTGCCAGCAGCCCCACGTTTCGGCCCTCGGATGAAGCTTTCTTT
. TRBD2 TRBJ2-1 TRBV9 CASSREAGPGGNEQFF TGTGCCAGCAGCCGGGAGGCGGGACCGGGGGGCAATGAGCAGTTCTTC